This is a list of T cell receptor beta chains from one sample in a study of blood T cell repertoires in COVID-19. Measured with immunoSEQ multiplex PCR; TCRdb has only the in-frame clones, and not every one. The sample lists about 250,000 clones, 85% to 90% occurring once. The material sequenced was PBMCs or T cells enriched from blood (not recorded which). All receptors derive from a man aged 40-49 years who had recovered from COVID-19. Both conserved end residues are part of each CDR3. The D gene is left open where the match is weak. Clone size, where shown, is once, few, many, or a class for clones that have expanded.

j_gene	abundance	d_gene	v_gene	CDR3aa	CDR3nt
TRBJ2-2	-	-	TRBV11-3	CASSLVPDTGELFF	TGTGCCAGCAGCTTAGTCCCGGACACCGGGGAGCTGTTTTTT
TRBJ2-3	-	-	TRBV7-2	CASSESRVSSTDTQYF	TGTGCCAGCAGCGAGAGCAGGGTGTCTAGCACAGATACGCAGTATTTT
TRBJ2-7	-	TRBD1	TRBV19	CASSTQTGEYEQYF	TGTGCCAGTAGTACCCAAACAGGGGAGTACGAGCAGTACTTC
TRBJ2-1	-	-	TRBV7-7	CASSSRAGQSYNEQFF	TGTGCTAGCAGCTCCCGCGCGGGACAGTCGTACAATGAGCAGTTCTTC
TRBJ2-7	-	TRBD1	TRBV7-3	CASSLQGESSYEQYF	TGTGCCAGCAGCTTACAGGGGGAGAGCTCCTACGAGCAGTACTTC
TRBJ1-5	once	-	TRBV6-5	CASTRDRRNQPQHF	TGTGCCAGCACGAGGGATCGGAGGAATCAGCCCCAGCATTTT
TRBJ1-5	-	-	TRBV2	CASSEGQYSNQPQHF	TGTGCCAGCAGTGAAGGGCAATATAGCAATCAGCCCCAGCATTTT
TRBJ2-3	-	TRBD2	TRBV5-1	CASSAGEYTDTQYF	TGCGCCAGCAGCGCGGGAGAATACACAGATACGCAGTATTTT
TRBJ1-2	-	TRBD1	TRBV7-2	CASSSPGTGDYGYTF	TGTGCCAGCAGCTCCCCCGGGACAGGGGACTATGGCTACACCTTC
TRBJ2-1	-	-	TRBV28	CASSSPTQISNEQFF	TGTGCCAGCAGCTCCCCGACTCAAATCAGCAATGAGCAGTTCTTC
TRBJ2-7	-	-	TRBV5-5	CASSLAVTSGREQYF	TGTGCCAGCAGCTTGGCAGTGACGTCAGGGAGGGAGCAGTACTTC
TRBJ1-6	-	-	TRBV28	CASKPLYSPLHF	TGTGCCAGCAAACCTCTATATTCACCCCTCCACTTT
TRBJ1-1	-	-	TRBV7-2	CASSYRAGDTEAFF	TGTGCCAGCAGTTACAGGGCAGGGGACACTGAAGCTTTCTTT
TRBJ1-1	-	-	TRBV9	CASSAYPMNTEAFF	TGTGCCAGCAGCGCCTACCCCATGAACACTGAAGCTTTCTTT
TRBJ1-4	-	-	TRBV4-2	CASSQDTTGSTRAEKLFF	TGTGCCAGCAGCCAAGATACAACAGGGAGCACGCGAGCTGAAAAACTGTTTTTT
TRBJ1-1	-	-	TRBV12-5	CASGLVPGVAEAFF	TGTGCTAGTGGTTTGGTACCAGGGGTCGCTGAAGCTTTCTTT
TRBJ1-3	-	-	TRBV18	CASSPLDSSGNTIYF	TGTGCCAGCTCACCGTTGGACAGCTCTGGAAACACCATATATTTT
TRBJ2-7	-	-	TRBV30	CAWRTAPTYEQYF	TGTGCCTGGAGGACAGCCCCTACCTACGAGCAGTACTTC
TRBJ1-1	once	-	TRBV5-1	CASSLRQANTEAFF	TGCGCCAGCAGCTTGAGACAGGCGAACACTGAAGCTTTCTTT
TRBJ1-1	-	TRBD1	TRBV27	CASSWAGGINTEAFF	TGTGCCAGCAGTTGGGCAGGGGGGATTAACACTGAAGCTTTCTTT
TRBJ2-1	-	-	TRBV27	CASSSLGLEQFF	TGTGCCAGCAGCTCTTTAGGACTGGAGCAGTTCTTC
TRBJ2-7	-	TRBD1	TRBV5-4	CASSSGQGDEQYF	TGTGCCAGCAGCTCGGGACAGGGAGACGAGCAGTACTTC
TRBJ2-5	-	TRBD1	TRBV5-1	CASSLMGQGAKETQYF	TGCGCCAGCAGCTTGATGGGACAGGGGGCGAAAGAGACCCAGTACTTC
TRBJ2-2	-	TRBD1	TRBV10-3	CATRGQGDTGELFF	TGTGCCACCAGAGGACAGGGCGACACCGGGGAGCTGTTTTTT
TRBJ2-2	-	-	TRBV10-3	CAIRESGTSTGELFF	TGTGCCATCAGGGAGTCCGGGACTTCCACCGGGGAGCTGTTTTTT
TRBJ2-7	once	-	TRBV4-2	CASSQSYLGGEQYF	TGTGCCAGCAGCCAAAGCTATTTAGGAGGGGAGCAGTACTTC
TRBJ1-2	-	-	TRBV5-6	CASSLAAGDYRNYGYTF	TGTGCCAGCAGCTTGGCGGCGGGGGATTATCGTAACTATGGCTACACCTTC
TRBJ1-2	-	-	TRBV19	CASSMLGGDYGYTF	TGTGCCAGTAGCATGCTTGGGGGGGACTATGGCTACACCTTC
TRBJ1-3	-	-	TRBV28	CASSFRGVSRHTGNTIYF	TGTGCCAGCAGTTTCCGCGGGGTTTCCCGTCATACTGGAAACACCATATATTTT
TRBJ1-1	-	-	TRBV6-4	CASSVGEGNTEAFF	TGTGCCAGCAGTGTTGGGGAGGGGAACACTGAAGCTTTCTTT
TRBJ1-6	-	-	TRBV6-5	CASNTRGSPLHF	TGTGCCTCGAACACCCGGGGTTCACCCCTCCACTTT
TRBJ1-5	-	-	TRBV30	CAWSVGGNQPQHF	TGTGCCTGGAGTGTAGGGGGCAATCAGCCCCAGCATTTT